This T cell receptor beta chain derives from a study of blood T cells in healthy people across ages. For the second PCR, which ran for about 7 to 11 cycles, a sample-barcoded 5' primer and a J-beta primer mix were used. MiXCR, run by TCRdb on the 5' RACE reads, gives a single entry per CDR3 protein. Counted here are more than 500,000 distinct CDR3 sequences, 25% to 35% occurring once; the ten biggest clones make up under 4.5%. Study-wide points: Unsorted PBMCs prevented conclusive naive versus antigen-experienced comparison.

A word on this clonotype: Its antigen is as yet unknown.

Donors ranged from roughly 6 to 100 years old and were healthy Caucasians in Russia. This CDR3 is built from 15 residues. The V gene's germline CDR1 is MGHRA and CDR2 YSYEKL. The sample was also linked to a second study, of T cells of mothers and their children. This second report adds: The TCR beta CDR3 read count exceeded 9.5 million for each mother and was around 3.1 million for each child. Slightly higher but non-significant overlap marked related mother-child pairs versus unrelated pairs.

The sample was blood. The chain carries TRBV4-1 and TRBJ2-1; 9 bases are a match to TRBD2. The end of the DNA aligns better with TRBJ2-5, so the J call may be wrong. This clonotype originated in a boy younger than 10 in good health. The CDR3 reads CASSQWQASGATQYF. The CDR3 bases are TGCGCCAGCAGCCAATGGCAGGCTAGCGGGGCGACCCAGTACTTC.